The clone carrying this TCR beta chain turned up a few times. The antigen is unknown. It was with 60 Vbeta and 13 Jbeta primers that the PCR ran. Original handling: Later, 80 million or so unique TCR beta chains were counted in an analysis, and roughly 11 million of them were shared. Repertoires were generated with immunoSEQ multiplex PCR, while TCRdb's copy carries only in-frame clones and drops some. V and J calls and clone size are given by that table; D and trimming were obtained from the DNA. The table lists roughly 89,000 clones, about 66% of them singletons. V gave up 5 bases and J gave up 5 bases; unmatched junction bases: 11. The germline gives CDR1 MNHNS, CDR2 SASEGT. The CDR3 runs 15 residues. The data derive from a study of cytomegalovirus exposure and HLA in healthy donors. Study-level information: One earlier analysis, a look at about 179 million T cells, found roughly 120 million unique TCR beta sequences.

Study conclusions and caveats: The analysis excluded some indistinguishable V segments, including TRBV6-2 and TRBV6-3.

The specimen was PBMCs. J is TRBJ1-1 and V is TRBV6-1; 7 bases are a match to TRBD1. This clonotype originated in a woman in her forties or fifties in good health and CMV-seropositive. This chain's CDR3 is CASSFAGVTGTEAFF. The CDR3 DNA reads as TGTGCCAGCAGTTTTGCAGGGGTGACAGGGACTGAAGCTTTCTTT.